Following are 9 T cell receptor beta chains from one sample sequenced in a study of response to subunit inactivated influenza vaccine (dated by TCRdb to the late 2010s). Library construction relied on RT-PCR. The sequencing machine was an Illumina HiSeq 2500. TCRdb itself trimmed the public reads at Q25 with fastp, ran MiXCR and retained productive beta chains. Each entry is one CDR3 protein sequence, shown with its most common DNA and genes. Present in this sample are more than 400,000 distinct CDR3 sequences, roughly 7.6% of which were seen just once. Under 15% of the sample is held by the ten biggest clonotypes. Sample: PBMCs from blood, taken less than 30 months after vaccination. The receptors come from a man aged 50-75 years who received an inactivated influenza vaccine. Donor details come from another sample of the same person, matched by shared clones.

This clonotype has just a few counts. V and J are TRBV7-6 and TRBJ2-7; TRBD2 agrees at 14 bases. Trimming at V came to 5 bases and at J to 6 bases, leaving 6 bases not matched to a gene. The V gene's germline CDR1 is SGHVS and CDR2 FNYEAQ. The CDR3 has 15 amino acids. The CDR3 DNA is TGTGCCAGCAGCCCGGGGACTAGCGGGAGTCTCGAGCAGTACTTC. It specifies CASSPGTSGSLEQYF.

This clonotype was picked up a small number of times. V and J are TRBV7-2 and TRBJ2-7, with D tentatively TRBD2 (5 bases). This CDR3 comprises 12 residues. The V gene's germline CDR1 is SGHTA and CDR2 FQGNSA. The ends were cut back, 1 base at V and 9 bases at J, with 10 bases in the middle. CDR3 sequence: CASSLDLRGQYF. The CDR3 region has the DNA TGTGCCAGCAGCTTAGATCTACGGGGGCAGTACTTC.

The chain has TRBV3-1 and TRBJ2-7; 9 bases line up with TRBD2. Losses at the gene ends were 0 bases for V and 2 bases for J; bases not matched to a gene: 5. In germline, CDR1 is LGHDT, CDR2 YNNKEL (reference sequence). The CDR3 is 16 residues long. CDR3 DNA: TGTGCCAGCAGCCAAGAACGGACTAGCGCGACCTACGAGCAGTACTTC. Amino acids: CASSQERTSATYEQYF.

V and J are TRBV18 and TRBJ2-1; possible D gene TRBD1, 6 bases. CDR3 size: 14 residues. V lost 4 bases to trimming and J lost 6 bases, with 13 bases between them. Germline CDR1 KGHSH, CDR2 LQKENI. The CDR3 DNA is TGTGCCAGCTCACTCGCGCAGACAGGCAATGAGCAGTTCTTC. Its translation is CASSLAQTGNEQFF.

The J gene is TRBJ1-5, the V gene TRBV12-3 or TRBV12-4, with 10 bases lining up with TRBD1. The CDR3 consists of 15 residues. Trimming took 7 bases from V and 2 from J; bases not matched to a gene: 5. CDR3 nucleotides: TGTGCCAGCAAGGAAGGACAGGGGGGCAATCAGCCCCAGCATTTT. Amino acids: CASKEGQGGNQPQHF.

The rearrangement joins TRBV6-5 to TRBJ1-2, with a possible D match to TRBD1 (6 bases). The CDR3 totals 15 residues. V was clipped by 5 bases and J by 4 bases, with 17 bases between them. In germline, CDR1 is MNHEY, CDR2 SVGAGI. The CDR3 sequence is CASSHGGASGYGYTF. The CDR3 DNA sequence: TGTGCCAGCAGTCACGGGGGGGCCTCTGGCTATGGCTACACCTTC.

This clonotype has a count of ten or more. The V and J genes are TRBV5-4 and TRBJ2-7, with a weak D call TRBD1 (6 bases). The CDR3 runs 12 residues. V shed 0 bases and J shed 6 bases, with 7 bases lying between them. The germline CDR1 and CDR2 sequences are SGHNT and YYREEE (reference sequence). CDR3 residues: CASSLVGAEQYF. The CDR3 DNA follows: TGTGCCAGCAGCTTGGTGGGGGCCGAGCAGTACTTC. The full variable domain, with the rest looked up from reference TRBV5-4 and TRBJ2-7, is ETGVTQSPTHLIKTRGQQVTLRCSSQSGHNTVSWYQQALGQGPQFIFQYYREEENGRGNFPPRFSGLQFPNYSSELNVNALELDDSALYLCASSLVGAEQYFGPGTRLTVT.

The table lists this clonotype with a few counts. J is TRBJ2-7 and V is TRBV4-1, with TRBD2 identical over 15 bases. Germline V gives CDR1 MGHRA, CDR2 YSYEKL. With 1 base clipped from V and 7 bases from J, the junction kept 2 bases outside the gene matches. The CDR3 is 15 amino acids. The CDR3 region is CASSQGTSGRGEQYF. CDR3 DNA sequence: TGCGCCAGCAGCCAAGGGACTAGCGGGAGGGGTGAGCAGTACTTC.

This clonotype was observed a handful of times. The CDR3 coding sequence is TGTGCCAGCAGCCCCGGACTAGCGTTGCAGTTCTTC. It translates to CASSPGLALQFF. The chain is built from TRBV7-2 and TRBJ2-1; 9 bases align to TRBD2. V lost 5 bases, J lost 12 bases, and 5 bases stayed unmatched. Looked up from germline, CDR1 is SGHTA and CDR2 is FQGNSA. The CDR3 runs 12 residues.